The 26 T cell receptor beta chains in this list originate from one sample, sequenced in a study of blood T cell repertoires in COVID-19. Profiling relied on immunoSEQ multiplex PCR, and the TCRdb table lists in-frame clones only, not all of them. This table has 100,000 to 120,000 clones, around 83% appearing once. The sample taken for sequencing was peripheral blood. The receptors here all came from a woman over 75 with acute or convalescent COVID-19.

J is TRBJ2-1 and V is TRBV21-1; TRBD1 is the table's D call and was not checked against the DNA. TRBV21-1 represents a pseudogene. The CDR3 spans 16 residues. This CDR3 is CASSKEAGQGCYEQFF. The CDR3 coding sequence is TGTGCCAGCAGCAAAGAGGCGGGACAGGGTTGTTATGAGCAGTTCTTC.

The rearrangement uses TRBV21-1 and TRBJ2-6; TRBD2 is the table's D call, not checked against the DNA. TRBV21-1 is reported as a pseudogene. CDR3 size: 18 residues. The CDR3 is CASSKVGRPDSGANVLTF. Written as DNA, the CDR3 is TGTGCCAGCAGCAAAGTAGGGAGACCGGACTCTGGGGCCAACGTCCTGACTTTC.

This clone showed up just a few times. V gene TRBV7-8 combines with J gene TRBJ2-3, with TRBD2 matching over 8 bases. Germline lookup yields CDR1 SGHVS and CDR2 FQNEAQ. The CDR3 runs to 15 residues. V lost 2 bases and J lost 4; bases outside the gene matches: 5. The CDR3 here is CASSLLLAAADTQYF. The CDR3 DNA sequence: TGTGCCAGCAGCTTATTACTAGCGGCTGCAGATACGCAGTATTTT. Filled out from reference TRBV7-8 and TRBJ2-3, the complete variable domain reads GAGVSQSPRYKVAKRGQDVALRCDPISGHVSLFWYQQALGQGPEFLTYFQNEAQLDKSGLPSDRFFAERPEGSVSTLKIQRTQQEDSAVYLCASSLLLAAADTQYFGPGTRLTVL.

The J gene is TRBJ2-5, the V gene TRBV9; the match to TRBD2 covers 13 bases. The V segment lost 4 bases and the J segment 4 bases; nucleotides outside the gene matches: 7. The length of the CDR3 is 16 residues. Per germline, CDR1 SGDLS and CDR2 YYNGEE. Written as DNA, the CDR3 is TGTGCCAGCAGCCTAGGGACTAGCGGGATGGGAGAGACCCAGTACTTC. It translates to CASSLGTSGMGETQYF.

J is TRBJ1-5 and V is TRBV19; TRBD1 aligns across 8 bases. Losses at the gene ends were 5 bases for V and 5 bases for J; bases not matched to a gene: 14. This CDR3 is built from 17 residues. Germline CDR1 LNHDA, CDR2 SQIVND (reference sequence). CDR3 sequence: CASSSWTGLGVDQPQHF. The CDR3 region has the DNA TGTGCCAGTAGTTCCTGGACAGGGCTGGGAGTAGATCAGCCCCAGCATTTT.

This clone was counted only a few times. J is TRBJ1-1 and V is TRBV5-4; possible D gene TRBD1, 5 bases. Per germline, CDR1 SGHNT and CDR2 YYREEE (reference sequence). The CDR3 contains 15 residues. Trimming took off 0 bases at V and 8 bases at J, with 17 bases between the two ends. The CDR3 protein is CASSLVRGPIQEAFF. In nucleotides, the CDR3 is TGTGCCAGCAGCTTGGTTAGGGGCCCGATACAAGAAGCTTTCTTT.

The chain has TRBV11-3 and TRBJ2-5; 10 positions agree with TRBD2. Losses at the gene ends were 0 bases for V and 5 bases for J; bases not matched to a gene: 12. Germline lookup yields CDR1 SGHNT and CDR2 YENEEA. The CDR3 has 18 amino acids. CDR3 in DNA: TGTGCCAGCAGCTTAGATCCTGGTCTAGCGGGAGTTATCGAGACCCAGTACTTC. Amino acids: CASSLDPGLAGVIETQYF.

This rearrangement joins TRBV10-1 to TRBJ2-7; a possible D gene is TRBD2 (6 bases). Trimming removed 3 bases at V and 2 bases at J, with 14 bases between. CDR1 is WNHNN and CDR2 is SYGVQD in the germline V gene (reference sequence). There are 15 residues in the CDR3. For the CDR3, the DNA is TGCGCCAGCAGTGAATTCGGGGGAAGGACCTACGAGCAGTACTTC. Residues: CASSEFGGRTYEQYF.

This clone was counted once. The rearrangement joins TRBV7-2 to TRBJ2-7; D gene ambiguous. This CDR3 is built from 14 residues. Deletions cut 2 bases from V and 0 bases from J, with 8 bases between. Germline CDR1 is SGHTA and CDR2 is FQGNSA. The CDR3: CASSLQIGSYEQYV. The CDR3 DNA reads as TGTGCCAGCAGCTTACAGATTGGCTCCTACGAGCAGTACGTC.

The chain carries TRBV19 and TRBJ1-2, with TRBD1 identical over 7 bases. CDR1 and CDR2 from the germline V gene are LNHDA and SQIVND (reference sequence). The CDR3 extends over 15 amino acids. V trimming: 5 bases; J trimming: 1 base; junction bases outside the gene matches: 7. The CDR3 bases are TGTGCCAGTAGTCCGGAGACAGGGCGTAACTATGGCTACACCTTC. Protein product: CASSPETGRNYGYTF.

The CDR3 is CASRGQNRLTEAFF. The CDR3 DNA reads TGTGCCAGCAGGGGACAGAACCGGCTAACTGAAGCTTTCTTT. The chain combines TRBV28 with TRBJ1-1, with 7 bases matching TRBD1. The CDR3 runs to 14 residues. The germline V gene has CDR1 MDHEN and CDR2 SYDVKM. Trimming removed 6 bases from V and 5 bases from J; junction bases left unmatched: 9. Full variable domain (rest looked up from reference TRBV28 and TRBJ1-1): DVKVTQSSRYLVKRTGEKVFLECVQDMDHENMFWYRQDPGLGLRLIYFSYDVKMKEKGDIPEGYSVSREKKERFSLILESASTNQTSMYLCASRGQNRLTEAFFGQGTRLTVV.

The rearrangement joins TRBV2 to TRBJ2-1, with 7 bases identical to TRBD2. The length of the CDR3 is 14 residues. J lost 4 bases, V lost 2 bases, and 2 bases had no gene match. CDR1 SNHLY and CDR2 FYNNEI come from the germline V gene. The DNA of the CDR3 is TGTGCCAGCAGTGAAAGGCGGGAGTACAATGAGCAGTTCTTC. Protein product: CASSERREYNEQFF.

The chain links TRBV30 to TRBJ1-1, with D tentatively TRBD1 (5 bases). CDR1 and CDR2 (germline): GTSNPN, SVGIG (reference sequence). V gave up 5 bases and J gave up 4 bases, with 14 bases separating them. CDR3 length: 13 amino acids. CDR3 in DNA: TGTGCCTGGCGTCAGGGTCCTGGCACTGAAGCTTTCTTT. This encodes CAWRQGPGTEAFF. Variable domain in full (rest from reference TRBV30 and TRBJ1-1): SQTIHQWPATLVQPVGSPLSLECTVEGTSNPNLYWYRQAAGRGLQLLFYSVGIGQISSEVPQNLSASRPQDRQFILSSKKLLLSDSGFYLCAWRQGPGTEAFFGQGTRLTVV.

This rearrangement joins TRBV7-6 to TRBJ2-5; 8 bases map to TRBD2. The junction had 6 bases not matched to a gene; V was cut back by 0 bases and J by 6 bases. The germline V gene has CDR1 SGHVS and CDR2 FNYEAQ. The CDR3 length is 15 residues. The CDR3 protein is CASSLAWTSSQTQYF. The DNA of the CDR3 is TGTGCCAGCAGCTTAGCCTGGACTAGCTCGCAGACCCAGTACTTC.

This clone was seen only a few times. V gene TRBV30 combines with J gene TRBJ1-5, with 8 positions matching TRBD1. J was trimmed by 4 bases and V by 5 bases; bases with no gene match: 10. Germline CDR1 GTSNPN, CDR2 SVGIG (reference sequence). This CDR3 is built from 15 residues. The DNA for the CDR3 is TGTGCCTGGGACAGGGGTACTAGGGAAAATCAGCCCCAGCATTTT. It is translated as CAWDRGTRENQPQHF.

This clone was recorded once. The chain has TRBV6-5 and TRBJ2-7; 7 nucleotides align to TRBD1. The J segment lost 2 bases and the V segment lost 7 bases, leaving 8 bases of the junction unmatched. From germline, CDR1 is MNHEY and CDR2 SVGAGI. This CDR3 contains 14 residues. CDR3 DNA sequence: TGTGCCAGCACCGTCCGGGACAGAGCCTACGAGCAGTACGTC. Protein product: CASTVRDRAYEQYV.

The chain's CDR3 is CASSRGLVYPTDTQYF. The CDR3 region has the DNA TGTGCCAGCAGCAGAGGGCTAGTCTACCCCACAGATACGCAGTATTTT. V is TRBV3-1 (or the pseudogene TRBV3-2) and J is TRBJ2-3, with D maybe TRBD2 (5 bases). The CDR3 loop spans 16 amino acids. Germline-derived CDR1 and CDR2 are LGHDT and YNNKEL (reference sequence). V lost 5 bases and J lost 2, with 17 bases in between.

The chain employs TRBV18 and TRBJ2-5; unclear D gene. Per the germline V gene, CDR1 is KGHSH and CDR2 is LQKENI. Trimming shortened V by 0 bases and J by 4 bases, and 9 bases separated the two germline ends. The CDR3 runs to 14 residues. This CDR3 reads CASSPPSVGETQYF. The DNA of the CDR3 is TGTGCCAGCTCACCACCATCGGTCGGAGAGACCCAGTACTTC.

CDR3 sequence (DNA): TGTGCCAGCAGTGAAGACGCCGGGGGGCCGTACCAAGAGACCCAGTACTTC. Its translation is CASSEDAGGPYQETQYF. J is TRBJ2-5 and V is TRBV6-1, with a weak D call TRBD2 (7 bases). Trimming removed 1 base from V and 0 bases from J, with 15 bases in between. The V gene's germline CDR1 is MNHNS and CDR2 SASEGT. This CDR3 contains 17 residues.

The J gene is TRBJ2-3, the V gene TRBV28; TRBD2 agrees at 9 bases. V trimming: 4 bases; J trimming: 0 bases; junction bases outside the gene matches: 14. Germline CDR1 and CDR2: MDHEN and SYDVKM. This CDR3 has 19 residues. CDR3 residues: CASSSHQAGGLLSTDTQYF. Written as DNA, the CDR3 is TGTGCCAGCAGTTCCCACCAAGCGGGAGGCCTCTTGAGCACAGATACGCAGTATTTT.

The chain is built from TRBV24-1 and TRBJ2-1, with D hard to call. This CDR3 has 12 residues. The ends were cut back, 3 bases at V and 8 bases at J, with 7 bases in the middle. Germline CDR1 is KGHDR and CDR2 is SFDVKD. CDR3 amino acids: CATSDTQDEQFF. In DNA form, the CDR3 reads TGTGCCACCAGTGATACGCAGGATGAGCAGTTCTTC.

This chain links TRBV3-1 (or the pseudogene TRBV3-2) with TRBJ1-1; D not certain. The length of the CDR3 is 16 residues. V lost 0 bases and J lost 1, with 12 bases in between. In germline, CDR1 is LGHDT, CDR2 YNNKEL (reference sequence). The CDR3: CASSQETRVPNTEAFF. CDR3 nucleotide sequence: TGTGCCAGCAGCCAAGAAACGAGGGTCCCGAACACTGAAGCTTTCTTT.

The chain links TRBV7-2 to TRBJ1-4, with unresolved D. Deletions cut 4 bases from V and 10 bases from J, with 13 bases between. The germline V gene encodes CDR1 SGHTA and CDR2 FQGNSA. The CDR3 sequence is 13 residues long. The DNA for the CDR3 is TGTGCCAGCAGCTCCCGGACGGCGGGAAAACTGTTTTTT. It specifies CASSSRTAGKLFF.

The gene calls are TRBV29-1 and TRBJ2-3, with a weak D call TRBD2 (6 bases). This CDR3 spans 14 amino acids. CDR1 is SQVTM, CDR2 ANQGSEA, per germline. Between the trimmed V and J ends, which lost 4 bases and 6 bases, there was a span of 17 bases. The CDR3 DNA follows: TGCAGCGTTGCCTCCGGGAGCTACGGGGATACGCAGTATTTT. It is translated as CSVASGSYGDTQYF.

The gene calls are TRBV4-3 and TRBJ2-3, with D maybe TRBD2 (7 bases). V lost 1 base and J lost 3, with 20 bases in between. The germline CDR1 and CDR2 sequences are LGHNA and YSLEER. CDR3 length: 18 residues. The CDR3 sequence is CASSQGGGVKVATDTQYF. In nucleotides, the CDR3 is TGCGCCAGCAGCCAAGGGGGGGGCGTAAAAGTAGCTACAGATACGCAGTATTTT.

V gene TRBV3-1 (or the pseudogene TRBV3-2) combines with J gene TRBJ1-1; D call uncertain. Trimming removed 1 base from V and 6 bases from J, with 12 bases in between. This CDR3 comprises 14 residues. In germline, CDR1 is LGHDT, CDR2 YNNKEL (reference sequence). The DNA for the CDR3 is TGTGCCAGCAGCCAAGGAGGGTATGGAGCTGAAGCTTTCTTT. Translated: CASSQGGYGAEAFF.